This TCR beta chain was identified during a study of T cells in tuberculosis. Study-level background: This South African cohort compared adolescents with or without latent tuberculosis against adults with active tuberculosis. Study findings and constraints: Active tuberculosis alpha repertoires lay closer to GMM-specific TCRs than controls'.

At study entry, adolescents had tuberculin skin tests and IGRA screening. In the case of this clone: Its matching antigen is unknown.

The data were produced by immunoSEQ multiplex PCR, yet TCRdb's version contains in-frame clones alone and is incomplete. The sample records tens of thousands of clones, about 96% being singletons. V lost 2 bases, J lost 6 bases, and 10 bases stayed unmatched. In germline, CDR1 is LNHNV, CDR2 YYDKDF (reference sequence). The CDR3 extends over 16 amino acids. V is TRBV15 and J is TRBJ2-3; 8 nucleotides align to TRBD2. The specimen sequenced was PBMCs. This receptor was taken from a donor aged 10 to 29 with latent tuberculosis or without tuberculosis infection. The CDR3 is CATSRRSGGPYDTQYF. The CDR3 bases are TGTGCCACCAGCAGAAGGAGCGGGGGCCCCTATGATACGCAGTATTTT.